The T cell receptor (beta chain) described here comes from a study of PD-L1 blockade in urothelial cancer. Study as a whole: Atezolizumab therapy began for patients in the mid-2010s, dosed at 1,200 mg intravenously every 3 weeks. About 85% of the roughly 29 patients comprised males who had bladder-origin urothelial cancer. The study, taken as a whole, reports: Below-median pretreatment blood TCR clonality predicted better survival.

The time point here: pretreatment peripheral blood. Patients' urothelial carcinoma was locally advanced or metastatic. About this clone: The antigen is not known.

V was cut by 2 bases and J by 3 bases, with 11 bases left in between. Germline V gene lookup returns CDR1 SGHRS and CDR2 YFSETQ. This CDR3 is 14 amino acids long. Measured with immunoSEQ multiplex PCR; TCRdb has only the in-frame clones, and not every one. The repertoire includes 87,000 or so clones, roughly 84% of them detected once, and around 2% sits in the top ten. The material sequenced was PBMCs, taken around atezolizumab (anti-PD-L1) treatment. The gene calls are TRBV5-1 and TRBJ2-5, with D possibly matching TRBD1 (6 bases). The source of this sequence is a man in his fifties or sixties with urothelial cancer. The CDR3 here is CASSLTGIEETQYF. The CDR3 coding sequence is TGCGCCAGCAGCTTAACAGGGATTGAAGAGACCCAGTACTTC.